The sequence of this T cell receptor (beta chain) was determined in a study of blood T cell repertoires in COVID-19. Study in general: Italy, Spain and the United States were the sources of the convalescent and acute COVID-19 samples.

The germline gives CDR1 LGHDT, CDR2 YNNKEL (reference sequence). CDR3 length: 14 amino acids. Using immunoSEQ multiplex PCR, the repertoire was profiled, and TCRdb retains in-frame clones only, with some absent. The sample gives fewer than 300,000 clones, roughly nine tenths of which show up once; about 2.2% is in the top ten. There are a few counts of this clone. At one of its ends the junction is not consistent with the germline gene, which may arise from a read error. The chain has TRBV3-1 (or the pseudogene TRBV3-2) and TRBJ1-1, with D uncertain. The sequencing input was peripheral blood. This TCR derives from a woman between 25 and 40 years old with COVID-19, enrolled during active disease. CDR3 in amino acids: CASSQAAGNAEAFF. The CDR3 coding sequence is TGTGCCAGCAGCCAAGCGGCGGGGAACGCTGAAGCTTTCTTT.